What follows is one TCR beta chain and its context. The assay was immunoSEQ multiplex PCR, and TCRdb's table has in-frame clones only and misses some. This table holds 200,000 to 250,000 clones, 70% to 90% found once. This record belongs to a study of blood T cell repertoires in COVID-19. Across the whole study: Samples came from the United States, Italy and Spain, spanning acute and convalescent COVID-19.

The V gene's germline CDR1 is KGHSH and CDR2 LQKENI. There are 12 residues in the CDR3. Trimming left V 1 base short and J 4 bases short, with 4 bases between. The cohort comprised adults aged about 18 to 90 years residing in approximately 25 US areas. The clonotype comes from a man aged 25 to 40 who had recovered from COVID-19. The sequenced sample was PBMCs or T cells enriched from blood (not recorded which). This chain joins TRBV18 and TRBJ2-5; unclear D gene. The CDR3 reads CASSPQRETQYF. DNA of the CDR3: TGTGCCAGCTCACCACAGCGAGAGACCCAGTACTTC.